One and the same sample provided the 9 T cell receptor beta chains below, sequenced in a study of blood T cell repertoires in COVID-19. The protocol was immunoSEQ multiplex PCR, while the TCRdb copy is restricted to in-frame clones and leaves out a portion. The table lists hundreds of thousands of clones, around 90% of them singletons. The specimen sequenced was peripheral blood. The receptors stem from a man between 60 and 70 years old who had recovered from COVID-19.

The table lists this clone with a count of one. The chain is built from TRBV19 and TRBJ2-1, with 14 bases fitting TRBD2. Germline lookup yields CDR1 LNHDA and CDR2 SQIVND (reference sequence). V lost 0 bases, J lost 1 base, and 5 bases stayed unmatched. The CDR3 loop spans 19 amino acids. The DNA of the CDR3 is TGTGCCAGTAGTATAGACGGGACTAGCGGGAGTATGTCCTACAATGAGCAGTTCTTC. Translation gives CASSIDGTSGSMSYNEQFF.

This clone has just a few counts. The rearrangement joins TRBV3-1 (or the pseudogene TRBV3-2) to TRBJ1-5; D unclear. V lost 0 bases, J lost 0 bases, and 6 bases lay in between. This CDR3 has 15 amino acids. Germline V gives CDR1 LGHDT, CDR2 YNNKEL (reference sequence). This CDR3 is CASSQEASSNQPQHF. The CDR3 region has the DNA TGTGCCAGCAGCCAAGAGGCTAGTAGCAATCAGCCCCAGCATTTT.

V usage is TRBV5-5 and J usage is TRBJ1-5; D is perhaps TRBD1 (6 bases). Looked up from germline, CDR1 is SGHKS and CDR2 is YYEKEE (reference sequence). CDR3 length: 15 residues. Trimming pared 0 bases from V and 1 base from J, leaving 8 bases between. CDR3 region: CASSLAGASNQPQHF. DNA for the CDR3: TGTGCCAGCAGCTTGGCAGGGGCGAGCAATCAGCCCCAGCATTTT.

The chain has TRBV7-2 and TRBJ2-3; TRBD2 matches 10 bases. Germline CDR1 SGHTA, CDR2 FQGNSA. There are 16 residues in the CDR3. Trimming cost V 1 base and J 4 bases; bases outside gene matches: 5. The CDR3 DNA follows: TGTGCCAGCAGCTTAGGATCTAGCGGGAGACCAGATACGCAGTATTTT. Translation gives CASSLGSSGRPDTQYF.

The V call is TRBV9, the J call TRBJ2-5; maybe TRBD1 (5 bases). The V gene's germline CDR1 is SGDLS and CDR2 YYNGEE. The length of the CDR3 is 14 residues. The ends were cut back, 1 base at V and 2 bases at J, with 9 bases in the middle. As DNA, the CDR3 is TGTGCCAGCAGCGTATTAGGGGATCAAGAGACCCAGTACTTC. Protein sequence: CASSVLGDQETQYF.

The chain employs TRBV6-1 and TRBJ2-2, with 15 bases lining up with TRBD2. Germline V gives CDR1 MNHNS, CDR2 SASEGT. The V segment lost 4 bases and the J segment 1 base; nucleotides outside the gene matches: 1. The CDR3 has 17 residues. The DNA of the CDR3 is TGTGCCAGCAGTGGGACTAGCGGGAGGGTGAACACCGGGGAGCTGTTTTTT. Amino acid sequence: CASSGTSGRVNTGELFF.

The chain employs TRBV11-1 and TRBJ1-1; D is possibly TRBD1 (5 bases). V lost 4 bases and J 11 bases, leaving 14 bases between the germline ends. The CDR3 is 12 residues long. In germline, CDR1 is SGHAT, CDR2 FQDESV (reference sequence). CDR3 residues: CASSSQGVTAFF. DNA for the CDR3: TGTGCCAGCAGCTCCCAGGGTGTAACGGCTTTCTTT. The full variable domain, completed using reference TRBV11-1 and TRBJ1-1, is EAEVAQSPRYKITEKSQAVAFWCDPISGHATLYWYRQILGQGPELLVQFQDESVVDDSQLPKDRFSAERLKGVDSTLKIQPAELGDSAMYLCASSSQGVTAFFGQGTRLTVV.

The V and J genes are TRBV25-1 and TRBJ1-1; TRBD1 agrees at 12 bases. Germline loops: CDR1 MGHDK, CDR2 SYGVNS. There are 17 residues in the CDR3. The V gene end was trimmed by 7 bases and the J gene end by 4 bases; junction bases not matched to a gene: 13. CDR3 nucleotide sequence: TGTGCCAGCATCCGCTCGGGGACAGGGGGCTTTGGCACTGAAGCTTTCTTT. Its protein product is CASIRSGTGGFGTEAFF.

This chain links TRBV10-3 with TRBJ2-1, with unresolved D. The CDR3 spans 15 residues. Germline CDR1 and CDR2: ENHRY and SYGVKD. The V end lost 2 bases, the J end lost 0 bases, and 8 bases lay between the germline ends. As DNA, the CDR3 is TGTGCCATCAGTGAGAGAGGAAGCTCCTACAATGAGCAGTTCTTC. Its translation: CAISERGSSYNEQFF.